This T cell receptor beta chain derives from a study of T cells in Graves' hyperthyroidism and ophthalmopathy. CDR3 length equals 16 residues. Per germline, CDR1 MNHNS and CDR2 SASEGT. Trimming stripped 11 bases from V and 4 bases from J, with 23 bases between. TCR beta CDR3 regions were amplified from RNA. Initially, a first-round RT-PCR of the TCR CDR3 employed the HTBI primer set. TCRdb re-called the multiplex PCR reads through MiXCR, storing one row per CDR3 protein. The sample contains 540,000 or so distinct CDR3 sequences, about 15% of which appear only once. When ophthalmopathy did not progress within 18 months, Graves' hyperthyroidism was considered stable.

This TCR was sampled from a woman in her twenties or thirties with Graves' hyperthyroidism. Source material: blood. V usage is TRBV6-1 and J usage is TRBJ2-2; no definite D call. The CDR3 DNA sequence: TGTGCCGTTAGAAAAGTTAGTAGCACAGTCACCGGGGAGCTGTTTTTT. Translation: CAVRKVSSTVTGELFF.